This TCR beta chain is drawn from a study of vaccination and CD4 T cells after COVID-19. Of note for this clonotype: Its matching antigen is unknown.

Cultured CD4+ T-cell DNA underwent Oncomine TCR Beta short-read sequencing. A single record per CDR3 protein comes from TCRdb applying MiXCR to the PCR reads. The table shows 6,000 to 9,500 distinct CDR3 sequences, with around half occurring only once. Treatment given: approximately 11-day PBMC culture with coronavirus spike peptide pools or control peptides (ViraFEST assay). Collection of the unexposed donor's CD4+ T cells took place before the COVID-19 pandemic (2011-2018). Input material: CD4+ T cells from blood, cultured in vitro. This TCR derives from a human donor in good health.

CDR3 DNA sequence: TGCGCCAGCAGCTTGGGGCTAGCGGGAGTAGAGACCCAGTACTTC. Protein: CASSLGLAGVETQYF. The chain combines TRBV5-1 with TRBJ2-5; 10 bases are a match to TRBD2. The V segment lost 0 bases and the J segment 4 bases; nucleotides outside the gene matches: 3. The CDR3 runs 15 residues. Germline V gene data show CDR1 as SGHRS and CDR2 as YFSETQ.